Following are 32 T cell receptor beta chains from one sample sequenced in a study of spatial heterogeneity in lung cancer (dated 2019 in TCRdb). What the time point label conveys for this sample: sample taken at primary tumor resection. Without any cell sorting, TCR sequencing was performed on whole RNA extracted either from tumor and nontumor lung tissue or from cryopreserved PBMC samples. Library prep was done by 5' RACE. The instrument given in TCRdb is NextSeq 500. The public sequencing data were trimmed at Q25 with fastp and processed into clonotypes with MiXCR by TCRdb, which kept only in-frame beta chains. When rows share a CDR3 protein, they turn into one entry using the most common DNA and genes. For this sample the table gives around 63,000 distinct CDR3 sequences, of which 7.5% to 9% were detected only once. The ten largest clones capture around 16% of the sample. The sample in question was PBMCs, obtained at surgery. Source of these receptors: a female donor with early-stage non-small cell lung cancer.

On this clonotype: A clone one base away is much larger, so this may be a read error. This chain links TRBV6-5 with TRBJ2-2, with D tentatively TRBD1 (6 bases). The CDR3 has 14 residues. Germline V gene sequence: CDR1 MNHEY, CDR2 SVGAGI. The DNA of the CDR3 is TGTGCCAGCAGTTACCGCAGGGGCACCGGGGAGCTGTATTTT. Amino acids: CASSYRRGTGELYF.

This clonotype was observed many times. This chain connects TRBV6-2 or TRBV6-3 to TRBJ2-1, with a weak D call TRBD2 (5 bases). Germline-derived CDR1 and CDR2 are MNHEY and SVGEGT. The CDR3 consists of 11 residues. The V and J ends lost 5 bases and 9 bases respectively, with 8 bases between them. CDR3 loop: CASSREGEQFF. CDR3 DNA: TGTGCCAGCAGTCGGGAAGGTGAGCAGTTCTTC.

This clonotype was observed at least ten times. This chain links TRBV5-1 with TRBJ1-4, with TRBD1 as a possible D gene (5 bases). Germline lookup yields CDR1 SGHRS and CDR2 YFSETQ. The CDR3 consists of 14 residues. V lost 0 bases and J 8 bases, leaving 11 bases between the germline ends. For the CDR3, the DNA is TGCGCCAGCAGCTTGGGAGCTGGGGGAGAAAAACTGTTTTTT. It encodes CASSLGAGGEKLFF.

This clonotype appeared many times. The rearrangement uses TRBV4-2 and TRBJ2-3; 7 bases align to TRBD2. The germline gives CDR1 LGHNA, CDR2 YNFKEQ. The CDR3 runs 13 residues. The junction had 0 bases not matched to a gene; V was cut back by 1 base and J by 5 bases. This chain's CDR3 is CASSQGEGDTQYF. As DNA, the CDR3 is TGTGCCAGCAGCCAAGGGGAGGGAGATACGCAGTATTTT.

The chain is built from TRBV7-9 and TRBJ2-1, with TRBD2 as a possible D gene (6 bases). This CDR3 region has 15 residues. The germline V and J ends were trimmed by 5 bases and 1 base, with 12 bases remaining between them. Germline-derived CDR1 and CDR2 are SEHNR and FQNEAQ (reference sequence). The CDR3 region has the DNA TGTGCCAGCAGCCCCGCGGGAACTTCCTACAATGAGCAGTTCTTC. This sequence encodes CASSPAGTSYNEQFF.

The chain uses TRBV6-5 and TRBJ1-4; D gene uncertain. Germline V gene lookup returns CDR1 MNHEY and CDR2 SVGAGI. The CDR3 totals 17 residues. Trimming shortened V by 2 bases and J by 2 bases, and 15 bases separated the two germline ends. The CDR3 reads CASSYLSKGATNEKLFF. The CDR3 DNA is TGTGCCAGCAGTTACCTCTCTAAGGGAGCGACTAATGAAAAACTGTTTTTT.

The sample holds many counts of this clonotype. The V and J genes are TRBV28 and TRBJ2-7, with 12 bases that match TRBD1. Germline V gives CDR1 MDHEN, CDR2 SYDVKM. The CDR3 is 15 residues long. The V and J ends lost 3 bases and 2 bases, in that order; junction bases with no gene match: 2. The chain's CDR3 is CASSLGTGGTYEQYF. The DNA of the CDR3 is TGTGCCAGCAGTTTGGGGACAGGGGGCACCTACGAGCAGTACTTC.

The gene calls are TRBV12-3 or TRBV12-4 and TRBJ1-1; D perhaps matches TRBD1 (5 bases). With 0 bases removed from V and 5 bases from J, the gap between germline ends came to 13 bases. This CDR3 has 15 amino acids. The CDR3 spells CASSLAYGGGTEAFF. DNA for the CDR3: TGTGCCAGCAGTTTAGCTTACGGGGGAGGGACTGAAGCTTTCTTT.

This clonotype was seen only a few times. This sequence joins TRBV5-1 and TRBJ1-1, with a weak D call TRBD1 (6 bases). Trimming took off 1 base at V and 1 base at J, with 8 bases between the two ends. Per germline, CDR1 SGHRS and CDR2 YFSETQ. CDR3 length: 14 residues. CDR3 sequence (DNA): TGCGCCAGCAGCTTGACAGGGACGAACACTGAAGCTTTCTTT. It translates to CASSLTGTNTEAFF.

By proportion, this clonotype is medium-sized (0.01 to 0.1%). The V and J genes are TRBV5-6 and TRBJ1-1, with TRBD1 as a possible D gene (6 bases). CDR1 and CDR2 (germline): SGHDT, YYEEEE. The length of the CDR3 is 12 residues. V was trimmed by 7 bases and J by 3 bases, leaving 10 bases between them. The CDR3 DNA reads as TGTGCCAGCTTAACAGGGTACACTGAAGCTTTCTTT. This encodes CASLTGYTEAFF.

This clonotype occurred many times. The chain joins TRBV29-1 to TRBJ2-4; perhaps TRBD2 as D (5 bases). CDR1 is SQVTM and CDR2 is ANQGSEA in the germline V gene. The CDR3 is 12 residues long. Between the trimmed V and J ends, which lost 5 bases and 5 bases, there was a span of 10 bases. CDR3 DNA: TGCAGCGTTCGACGGGGAGAAAACATTCAGTACTTC. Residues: CSVRRGENIQYF.

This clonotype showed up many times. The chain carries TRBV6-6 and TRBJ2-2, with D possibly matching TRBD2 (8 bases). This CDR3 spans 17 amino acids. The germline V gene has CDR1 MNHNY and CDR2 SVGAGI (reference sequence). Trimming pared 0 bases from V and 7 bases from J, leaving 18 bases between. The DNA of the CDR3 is TGTGCCAGCAGTTACTCGAGTCGCGGGGGGACAGTCGGGGAGCTGTTTTTT. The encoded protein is CASSYSSRGGTVGELFF.

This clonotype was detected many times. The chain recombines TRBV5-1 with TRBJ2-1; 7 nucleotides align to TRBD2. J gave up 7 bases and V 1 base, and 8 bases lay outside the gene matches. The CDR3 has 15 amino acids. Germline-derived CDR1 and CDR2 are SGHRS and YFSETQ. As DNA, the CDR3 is TGCGCCAGCAGCTTGAGCGGGGATCATTCTAATGAGCAGTTCTTC. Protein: CASSLSGDHSNEQFF.

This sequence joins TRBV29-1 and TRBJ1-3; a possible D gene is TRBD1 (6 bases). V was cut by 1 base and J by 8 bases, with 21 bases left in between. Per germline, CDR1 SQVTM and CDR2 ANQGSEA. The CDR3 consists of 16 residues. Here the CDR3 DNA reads TGCAGCGTTGAAGGGGGGCCGGGTTCAGAAGTGGACACCATATATTTT. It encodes CSVEGGPGSEVDTIYF. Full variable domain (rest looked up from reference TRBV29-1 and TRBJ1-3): SAVISQKPSRDICQRGTSLTIQCQVDSQVTMMFWYRQQPGQSLTLIATANQGSEATYESGFVIDKFPISRPNLTFSTLTVSNMSPEDSSIYLCSVEGGPGSEVDTIYFGEGSWLTVV.

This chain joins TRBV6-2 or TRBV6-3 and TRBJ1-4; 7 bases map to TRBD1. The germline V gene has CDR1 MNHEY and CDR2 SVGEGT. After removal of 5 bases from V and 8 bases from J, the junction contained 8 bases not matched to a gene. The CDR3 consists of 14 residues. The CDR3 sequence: CASSPRQGGEKLFF. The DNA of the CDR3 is TGTGCCAGCAGTCCCCGACAGGGCGGAGAAAAACTGTTTTTT.

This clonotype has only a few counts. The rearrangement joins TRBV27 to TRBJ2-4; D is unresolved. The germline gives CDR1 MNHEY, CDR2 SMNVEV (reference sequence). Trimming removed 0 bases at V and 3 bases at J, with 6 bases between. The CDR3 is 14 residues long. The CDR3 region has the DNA TGTGCCAGCAGTTTATCCAGCTACAAAAACATTCAGTACTTC. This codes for CASSLSSYKNIQYF.

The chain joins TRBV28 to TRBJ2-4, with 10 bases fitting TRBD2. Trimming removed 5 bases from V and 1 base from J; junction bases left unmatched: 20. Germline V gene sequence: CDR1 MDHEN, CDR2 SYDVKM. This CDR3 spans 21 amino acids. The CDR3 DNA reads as TGTGCCAGCAGTCCCCGAATTGTCGGAAGCGGGGGGGCCGAGGCCAAAAACATTCAGTACTTC. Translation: CASSPRIVGSGGAEAKNIQYF.

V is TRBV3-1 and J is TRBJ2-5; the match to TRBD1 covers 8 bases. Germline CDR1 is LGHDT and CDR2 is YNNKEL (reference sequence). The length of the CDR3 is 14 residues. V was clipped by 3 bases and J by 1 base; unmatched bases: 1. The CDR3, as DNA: TGTGCCAGCAGCCACGGACAGGGCCAAGAGACCCAGTACTTC. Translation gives CASSHGQGQETQYF.

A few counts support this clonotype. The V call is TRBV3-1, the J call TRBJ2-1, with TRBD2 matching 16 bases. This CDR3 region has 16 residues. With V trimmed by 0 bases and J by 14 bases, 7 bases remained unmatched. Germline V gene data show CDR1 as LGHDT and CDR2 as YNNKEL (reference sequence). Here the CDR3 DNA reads TGTGCCAGCAGCCAAGAGCCGGGACTAGCGGGGGGGCCGAAGTTCTTC. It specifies CASSQEPGLAGGPKFF.

CDR3: CASSSHRDRQPQHF. In DNA, the CDR3 is TGTGCCAGCAGTTCACACCGGGACCGACAGCCCCAGCATTTT. The chain couples TRBV12-3 or TRBV12-4 to TRBJ1-5; a possible D gene is TRBD1 (5 bases). Trimming took off 4 bases at V and 7 bases at J, with 14 bases between the two ends. This CDR3 region has 14 residues.

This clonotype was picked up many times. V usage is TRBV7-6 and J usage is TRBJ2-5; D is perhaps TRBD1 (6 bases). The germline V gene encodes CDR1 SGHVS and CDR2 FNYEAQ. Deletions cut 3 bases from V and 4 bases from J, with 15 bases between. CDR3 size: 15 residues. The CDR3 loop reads CASSFNGQLGETQYF. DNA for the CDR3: TGTGCCAGCAGCTTTAATGGACAGCTCGGAGAGACCCAGTACTTC.

The CDR3 DNA reads TGCGCCAGCAGCTTGGATACTCAGCGCTCTGGGGCCAACGTCCTGACTTTC. This encodes CASSLDTQRSGANVLTF. The chain uses TRBV5-1 and TRBJ2-6, with D hard to call. The CDR3 totals 17 residues. The ends were cut back, 0 bases at V and 0 bases at J, with 10 bases in the middle. The germline CDR1 and CDR2 sequences are SGHRS and YFSETQ. Based on the CDR3 plus reference TRBV5-1 and TRBJ2-6, the full variable domain is KAGVTQTPRYLIKTRGQQVTLSCSPISGHRSVSWYQQTPGQGLQFLFEYFSETQRNKGNFPGRFSGRQFSNSRSEMNVSTLELGDSALYLCASSLDTQRSGANVLTFGAGSRLTVL.

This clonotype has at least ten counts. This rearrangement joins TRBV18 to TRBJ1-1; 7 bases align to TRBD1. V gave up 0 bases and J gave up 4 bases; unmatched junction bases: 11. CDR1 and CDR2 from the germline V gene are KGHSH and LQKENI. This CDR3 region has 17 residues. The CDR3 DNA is TGTGCCAGCTCACCACCGGACTTGAGGGGGCTAGGCACTGAAGCTTTCTTT. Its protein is CASSPPDLRGLGTEAFF.

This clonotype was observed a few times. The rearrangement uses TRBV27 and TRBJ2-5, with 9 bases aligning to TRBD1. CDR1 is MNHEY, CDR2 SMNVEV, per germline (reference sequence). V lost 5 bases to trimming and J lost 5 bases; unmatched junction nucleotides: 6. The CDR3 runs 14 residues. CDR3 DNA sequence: TGTGCCAGCAGTCACCGGGACAGGGTGGAGACCCAGTACTTC. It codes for CASSHRDRVETQYF.

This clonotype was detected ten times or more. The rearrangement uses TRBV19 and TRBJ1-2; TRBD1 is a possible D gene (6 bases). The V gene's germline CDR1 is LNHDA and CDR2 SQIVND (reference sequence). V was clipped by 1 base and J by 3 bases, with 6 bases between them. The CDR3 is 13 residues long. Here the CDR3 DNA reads TGTGCCAGTAGTATAGCAGGGGACTATGGCTACACCTTC. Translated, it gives CASSIAGDYGYTF.

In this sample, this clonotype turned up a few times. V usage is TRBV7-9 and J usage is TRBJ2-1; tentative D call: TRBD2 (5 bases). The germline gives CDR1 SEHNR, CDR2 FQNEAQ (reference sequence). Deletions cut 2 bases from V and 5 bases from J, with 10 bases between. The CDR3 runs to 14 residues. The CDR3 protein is CASSLTSRDNEQFF. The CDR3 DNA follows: TGTGCCAGCAGCTTAACGTCGCGGGACAATGAGCAGTTCTTC.

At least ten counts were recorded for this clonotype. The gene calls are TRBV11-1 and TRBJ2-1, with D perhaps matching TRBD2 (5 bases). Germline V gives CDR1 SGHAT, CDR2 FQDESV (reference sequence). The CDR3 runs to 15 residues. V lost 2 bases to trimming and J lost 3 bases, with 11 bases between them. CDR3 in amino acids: CASSLRTGNYNEQFF. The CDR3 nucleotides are TGTGCCAGCAGCTTACGTACGGGGAACTACAATGAGCAGTTCTTC.

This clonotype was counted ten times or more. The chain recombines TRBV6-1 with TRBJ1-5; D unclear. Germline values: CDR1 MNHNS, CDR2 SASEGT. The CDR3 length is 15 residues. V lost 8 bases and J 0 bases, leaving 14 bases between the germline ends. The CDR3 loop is CASAQVWDSNQPQHF. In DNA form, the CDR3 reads TGTGCCAGCGCCCAGGTATGGGATAGCAATCAGCCCCAGCATTTT.

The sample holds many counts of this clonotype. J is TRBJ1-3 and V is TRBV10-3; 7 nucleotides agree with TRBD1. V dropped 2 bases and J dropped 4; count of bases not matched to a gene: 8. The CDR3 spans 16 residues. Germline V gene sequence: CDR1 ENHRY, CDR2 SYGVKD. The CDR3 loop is CAISEPADRLGNTIYF. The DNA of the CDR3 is TGTGCCATCAGTGAGCCGGCGGACAGGCTAGGAAACACCATATATTTT.

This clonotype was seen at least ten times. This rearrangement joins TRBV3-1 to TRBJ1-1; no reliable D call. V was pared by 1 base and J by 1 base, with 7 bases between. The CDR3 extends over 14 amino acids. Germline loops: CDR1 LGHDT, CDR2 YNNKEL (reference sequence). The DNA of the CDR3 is TGTGCCAGCAGCCAAGTCGAGGGGAACACTGAAGCTTTCTTT. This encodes CASSQVEGNTEAFF.

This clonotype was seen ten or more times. The CDR3 spells CSARAGGAFF. In nucleotides, the CDR3 is TGCAGTGCTAGAGCAGGGGGAGCTTTCTTT. This chain joins TRBV20-1 and TRBJ1-1, with TRBD1 identical over 7 bases. The CDR3 totals 10 residues. The V segment lost 1 base and the J segment 10 bases; nucleotides outside the gene matches: 0. CDR1 DFQATT and CDR2 SNEGSKA come from the germline V gene (reference sequence).

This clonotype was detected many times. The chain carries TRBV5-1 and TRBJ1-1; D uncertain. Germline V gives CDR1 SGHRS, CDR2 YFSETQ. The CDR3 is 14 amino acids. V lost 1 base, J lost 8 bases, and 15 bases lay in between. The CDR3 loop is CASSLILSGGEAFF. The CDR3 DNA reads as TGCGCCAGCAGCTTGATTCTGAGCGGCGGGGAAGCTTTCTTT.